The 18 T cell receptor beta chains listed next were all sequenced from one sample in a study of blood T cell repertoires in COVID-19. Repertoires were generated with immunoSEQ multiplex PCR, while TCRdb's copy carries only in-frame clones and drops some. The sample yields more than 200,000 clones, around four fifths seen once. Sequenced: peripheral blood. The receptors here all came from a woman in her 70s with active or convalescent COVID-19.

The gene calls are TRBV20-1 and TRBJ1-1; a possible D gene is TRBD1 (5 bases). The CDR3 runs 11 residues. The germline V gene encodes CDR1 DFQATT and CDR2 SNEGSKA (reference sequence). The CDR3 nucleotides read TGCAGGGTAGGGGCGAACACTGAAGCTTTCTTT. Residues: CRVGANTEAFF.

This clone was observed a few times. The chain links TRBV28 to TRBJ2-7, with 8 bases fitting TRBD1. Germline V lookup: CDR1 MDHEN, CDR2 SYDVKM. The CDR3 length is 14 residues. Trimming removed 4 bases from V and 1 base from J; junction bases left unmatched: 3. The CDR3 here is CASSSTGVSYEQYF. In DNA, the CDR3 is TGTGCCAGCAGTTCGACAGGGGTTTCCTACGAGCAGTACTTC.

The gene calls are TRBV7-2 and TRBJ2-1; 15 nucleotides align to TRBD2. CDR3 size: 14 residues. V gave up 4 bases and J gave up 9 bases; unmatched junction bases: 1. The V gene's germline CDR1 is SGHTA and CDR2 FQGNSA. CDR3 amino acids: CASSSGLAGGEQFF. DNA of the CDR3: TGTGCCAGCAGCTCGGGACTAGCGGGAGGTGAGCAGTTCTTC.

This clone was observed a handful of times. The rearrangement links TRBV7-7 to TRBJ2-5; the match to TRBD2 covers 9 bases. With 5 bases clipped from V and 2 bases from J, the junction kept 15 bases outside the gene matches. Germline V gene sequence: CDR1 SSHAT, CDR2 FNYEAQ (reference sequence). This CDR3 is built from 18 residues. The DNA of the CDR3 is TGTGCCAGCAGCCCTAGGCGGGGGGGCCAGGGATTACAAGAGACCCAGTACTTC. It specifies CASSPRRGGQGLQETQYF.

The rearrangement uses TRBV19 and TRBJ1-4; 7 bases line up with TRBD1. This CDR3 spans 15 amino acids. Losses at the gene ends were 7 bases for V and 0 bases for J; bases not matched to a gene: 5. Germline values: CDR1 LNHDA, CDR2 SQIVND (reference sequence). The CDR3 reads CASMGQSATNEKLFF. CDR3 DNA: TGTGCCAGTATGGGACAGAGTGCAACTAATGAAAAACTGTTTTTT.

CDR3 amino acids: CASSFVLAPYEQFF. As DNA, the CDR3 is TGTGCCAGCAGCTTCGTTTTGGCCCCATATGAGCAGTTCTTC. The chain has TRBV7-9 and TRBJ2-1; D uncertain. This CDR3 has 14 amino acids. The germline V gene has CDR1 SEHNR and CDR2 FQNEAQ (reference sequence). Deletions cut 3 bases from V and 8 bases from J, with 14 bases between.

CDR3 residues: CSVNLRTGEKLFF. The CDR3 region has the DNA TGCAGCGTTAATCTACGGACAGGCGAAAAACTGTTTTTT. This chain joins TRBV29-1 and TRBJ1-4; 7 nucleotides align to TRBD1. There are 13 residues in the CDR3. Germline V gene data show CDR1 as SQVTM and CDR2 as ANQGSEA. V lost 5 bases, J lost 8 bases, and 8 bases stayed unmatched.

The J gene is TRBJ2-2, the V gene TRBV21-1; the table's D call of TRBD1 was not tested on the DNA. TRBV21-1 counts as a pseudogene. The CDR3 spans 16 residues. The CDR3 protein is CASSIRQGVRSGELFF. CDR3 sequence (DNA): TGTGCCAGCAGCATTCGACAGGGTGTCCGATCCGGGGAGCTGTTTTTT.

The chain couples TRBV24-1 to TRBJ1-2; TRBD1 matches 7 bases. The ends lost 2 bases at V and 6 bases at J; junction bases unmatched: 5. The CDR3 totals 14 residues. Germline V lookup: CDR1 KGHDR, CDR2 SFDVKD. The CDR3 is CATSDSSQGDGYTF. CDR3 DNA: TGTGCCACCAGTGATTCGAGTCAGGGGGATGGCTACACCTTC.

The V gene is TRBV21-1, the J gene TRBJ1-2; TRBD1, the table's D call, was not compared with the DNA. TRBV21-1 is a documented pseudogene. CDR3 length: 13 residues. CDR3: CARGQGRSYGYTF. Here the CDR3 DNA reads TGTGCCAGGGGACAGGGGCGCAGCTATGGCTACACCTTC.

The J gene is TRBJ2-2, the V gene TRBV5-1; D is perhaps TRBD2 (6 bases). Trimming removed 3 bases at V and 2 bases at J, with 17 bases between. The CDR3 contains 17 residues. The germline CDR1 and CDR2 sequences are SGHRS and YFSETQ. The CDR3 DNA follows: TGCGCCAGCAGCTGGCTACGGAGGGGTCTTAACACCGGGGAGCTGTTTTTT. This sequence encodes CASSWLRRGLNTGELFF.

This clone was seen many times. The rearrangement uses TRBV5-1 and TRBJ1-2; D is possibly TRBD1 (5 bases). V shed 7 bases and J shed 6 bases, with 22 bases lying between them. Germline CDR1 SGHRS, CDR2 YFSETQ. The CDR3 runs to 15 residues. CDR3 bases: TGCGCCAGCGGCCAGGGACTCCACATGGGAAATGGCTACACCTTC. Protein product: CASGQGLHMGNGYTF.

The chain uses TRBV14 and TRBJ1-1; unclear D gene. Looked up from germline, CDR1 is SGHDN and CDR2 is FVKESK. CDR3 length: 15 residues. Trimming shortened V by 5 bases and J by 2 bases, and 15 bases separated the two germline ends. CDR3 sequence reads: CASSSTARGNTEAFF. The CDR3 DNA is TGTGCCAGCAGCTCCACGGCCCGCGGTAACACTGAAGCTTTCTTT.

V gene TRBV5-4 combines with J gene TRBJ1-2; maybe TRBD1 (5 bases). V was cut by 4 bases and J by 7 bases, with 17 bases left in between. The germline V gene has CDR1 SGHNT and CDR2 YYREEE (reference sequence). The CDR3 has 14 amino acids. The CDR3 is CASSIDSQARGYTF. CDR3 in DNA: TGTGCCAGCAGCATAGACTCACAGGCGCGTGGCTACACCTTC. Based on the CDR3 plus reference TRBV5-4 and TRBJ1-2, the full variable domain is ETGVTQSPTHLIKTRGQQVTLRCSSQSGHNTVSWYQQALGQGPQFIFQYYREEENGRGNFPPRFSGLQFPNYSSELNVNALELDDSALYLCASSIDSQARGYTFGSGTRLTVV.

This clone has just one count. The chain recombines TRBV3-1 (or the pseudogene TRBV3-2) with TRBJ2-5; 10 bases agree with TRBD2. The ends lost 4 bases at V and 4 bases at J; junction bases unmatched: 9. Germline CDR1 is LGHDT and CDR2 is YNNKEL (reference sequence). CDR3 length: 16 amino acids. CDR3 sequence reads: CASSPHRTSGGETQYF. CDR3 in DNA: TGTGCCAGCAGCCCGCATAGGACTAGCGGCGGAGAGACCCAGTACTTC.

The chain combines TRBV6-6 with TRBJ1-5, with 7 bases identical to TRBD1. CDR3 length: 18 residues. The trim removed 5 bases at V and 1 base at J, leaving 14 bases unmatched. Germline V CDR1 and CDR2: MNHNY, SVGAGI (reference sequence). CDR3 coding DNA: TGTGCCAGCAGTCCGCTCCGGGACAGTTTCGTAAGCAATCAGCCCCAGCATTTT. Translation: CASSPLRDSFVSNQPQHF.

This sequence joins TRBV6-2 or TRBV6-3 and TRBJ1-1, with 8 bases fitting TRBD1. CDR1 is MNHEY, CDR2 SVGEGT, per germline. Germline trimming cut 6 bases from V and 1 base from J; bases unmatched to any gene: 10. The CDR3 has 16 amino acids. This CDR3 reads CASSPDRGTANTEAFF. The CDR3, as DNA: TGTGCCAGCAGCCCTGACAGGGGTACGGCGAACACTGAAGCTTTCTTT.

J is TRBJ1-5 and V is TRBV28; 8 bases align to TRBD1. CDR3 length: 14 residues. Germline CDR1 reads MDHEN; CDR2 reads SYDVKM. Germline trimming cut 6 bases from V and 6 bases from J; bases unmatched to any gene: 7. The CDR3 protein is CASRSGGEVQPQHF. The CDR3 DNA sequence: TGTGCCAGCAGATCAGGGGGCGAGGTTCAGCCCCAGCATTTT.